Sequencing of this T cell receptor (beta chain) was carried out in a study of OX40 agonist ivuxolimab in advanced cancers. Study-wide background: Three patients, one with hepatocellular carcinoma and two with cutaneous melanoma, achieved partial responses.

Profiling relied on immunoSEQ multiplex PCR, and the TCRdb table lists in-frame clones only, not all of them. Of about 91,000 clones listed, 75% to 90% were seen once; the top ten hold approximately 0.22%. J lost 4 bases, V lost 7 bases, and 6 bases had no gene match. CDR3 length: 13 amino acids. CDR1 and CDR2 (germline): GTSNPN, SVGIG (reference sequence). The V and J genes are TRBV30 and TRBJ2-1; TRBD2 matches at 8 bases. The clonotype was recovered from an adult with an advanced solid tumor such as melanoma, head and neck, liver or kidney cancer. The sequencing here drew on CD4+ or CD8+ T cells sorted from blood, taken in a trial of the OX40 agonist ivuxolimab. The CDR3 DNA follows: TGTGCCTACCTGGGACTAGATTACAATGAGCAGTTCTTC. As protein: CAYLGLDYNEQFF.